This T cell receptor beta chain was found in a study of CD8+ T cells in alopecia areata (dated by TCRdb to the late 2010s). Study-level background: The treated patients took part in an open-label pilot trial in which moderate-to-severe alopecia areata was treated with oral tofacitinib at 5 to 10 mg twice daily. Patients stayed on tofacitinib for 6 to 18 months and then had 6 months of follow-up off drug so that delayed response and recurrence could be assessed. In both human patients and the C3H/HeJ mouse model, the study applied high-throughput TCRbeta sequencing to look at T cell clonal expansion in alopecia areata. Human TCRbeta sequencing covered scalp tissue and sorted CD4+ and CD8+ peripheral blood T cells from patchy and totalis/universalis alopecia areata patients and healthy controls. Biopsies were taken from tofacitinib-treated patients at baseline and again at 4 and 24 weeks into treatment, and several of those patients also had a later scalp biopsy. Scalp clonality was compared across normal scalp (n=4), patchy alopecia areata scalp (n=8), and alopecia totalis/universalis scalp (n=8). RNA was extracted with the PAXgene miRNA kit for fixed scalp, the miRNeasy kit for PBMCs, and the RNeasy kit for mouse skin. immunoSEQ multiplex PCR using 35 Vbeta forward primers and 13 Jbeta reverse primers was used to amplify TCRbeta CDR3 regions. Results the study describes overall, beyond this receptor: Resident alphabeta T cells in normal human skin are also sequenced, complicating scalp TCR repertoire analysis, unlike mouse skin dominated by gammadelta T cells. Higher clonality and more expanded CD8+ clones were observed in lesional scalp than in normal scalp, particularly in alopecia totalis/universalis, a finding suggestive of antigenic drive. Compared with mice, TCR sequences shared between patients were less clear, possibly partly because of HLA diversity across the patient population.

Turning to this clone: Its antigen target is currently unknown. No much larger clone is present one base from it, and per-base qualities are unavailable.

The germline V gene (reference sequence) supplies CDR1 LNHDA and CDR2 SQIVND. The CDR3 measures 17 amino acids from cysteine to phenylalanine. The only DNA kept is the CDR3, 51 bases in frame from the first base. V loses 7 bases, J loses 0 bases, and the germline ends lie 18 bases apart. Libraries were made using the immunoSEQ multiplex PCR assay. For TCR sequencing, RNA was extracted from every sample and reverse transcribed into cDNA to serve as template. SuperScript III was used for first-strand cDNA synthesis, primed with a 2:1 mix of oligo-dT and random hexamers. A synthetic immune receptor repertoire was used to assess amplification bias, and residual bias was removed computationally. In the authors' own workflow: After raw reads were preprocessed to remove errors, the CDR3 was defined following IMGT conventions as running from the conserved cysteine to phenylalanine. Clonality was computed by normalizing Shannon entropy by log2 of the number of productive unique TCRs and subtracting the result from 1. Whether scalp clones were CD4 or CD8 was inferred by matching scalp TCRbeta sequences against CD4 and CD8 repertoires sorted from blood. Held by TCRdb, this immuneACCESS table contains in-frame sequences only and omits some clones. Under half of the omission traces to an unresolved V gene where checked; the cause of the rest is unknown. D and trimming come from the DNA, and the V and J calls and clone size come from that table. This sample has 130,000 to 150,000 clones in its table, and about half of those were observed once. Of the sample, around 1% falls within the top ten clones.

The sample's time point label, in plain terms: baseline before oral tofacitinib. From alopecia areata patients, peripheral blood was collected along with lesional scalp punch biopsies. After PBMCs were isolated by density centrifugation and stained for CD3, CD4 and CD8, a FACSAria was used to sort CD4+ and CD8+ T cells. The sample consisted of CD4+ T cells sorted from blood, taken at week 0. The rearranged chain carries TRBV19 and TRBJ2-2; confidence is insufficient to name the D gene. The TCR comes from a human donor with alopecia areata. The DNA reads TGTGCCAGTACCCCTTCGGGCGGATTCGCGAACACCGGGGAGCTGTTTTTT. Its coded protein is CASTPSGGFANTGELFF. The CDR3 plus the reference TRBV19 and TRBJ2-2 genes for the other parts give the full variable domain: DGGITQSPKYLFRKEGQNVTLSCEQNLNHDAMYWYRQDPGQGLRLIYYSQIVNDFQKGDIAEGYSVSREKKESFPLTVTSAQKNPTAFYLCASTPSGGFANTGELFFGEGSRLTVL.